Listed below are T cell receptor beta chains from one sample, sequenced in a study of blood T cells in healthy people across ages. Each CDR3 protein is one row after TCRdb ran MiXCR on the 5' RACE reads. The repertoire holds around 780,000 distinct CDR3 sequences, with around three fifths as singletons. Sequenced: blood. These receptors originate from a man between 40 and 49 years old in good health. CDR3s include the opening cysteine and the closing phenylalanine or tryptophan. D genes are given only for firm matches. Expanded clones are given a class, and other clones once, few, many or no size at all.

V: TRBV28
D: .
J: TRBJ2-6
size: few
CDR3: CATPGEGATGANVLTF
DNA: TGTGCCACCCCAGGGGAGGGGGCGACTGGGGCCAACGTCCTGACTTTC

V: TRBV5-1
D: .
J: TRBJ2-1
size: .
CDR3: CASKGDNEQFF
DNA: TGCGCCAGCAAAGGGGACAATGAGCAGTTCTTC

V: TRBV5-1
D: .
J: TRBJ1-4
size: .
CDR3: CASSLNVETNEKLFF
DNA: TGCGCCAGCAGCTTGAACGTCGAAACTAATGAAAAACTGTTTTTT

V: TRBV7-2
D: .
J: TRBJ2-5
size: .
CDR3: CASSPEGGLTETQYF
DNA: TGTGCCAGCAGTCCAGAGGGGGGTTTAACCGAGACCCAGTACTTC

V: TRBV10-3
D: TRBD1
J: TRBJ2-3
size: .
CDR3: CAAVGTDTDTQYF
DNA: TGTGCCGCCGTCGGGACAGACACAGATACGCAGTATTTT

V: TRBV6-6
D: .
J: TRBJ1-4
size: .
CDR3: CASSYLGINEKLFF
DNA: TGTGCCAGCAGTTACTTGGGGATAAATGAAAAACTGTTTTTT

V: TRBV6-1
D: TRBD1
J: TRBJ1-1
size: .
CDR3: CASRVDRDTEAFF
DNA: TGTGCCAGCAGGGTGGACAGGGACACTGAAGCTTTCTTT

V: TRBV9
D: .
J: TRBJ2-3
size: few
CDR3: CASSVEGGTDTQYF
DNA: TGTGCCAGCAGCGTTGAGGGGGGCACAGATACGCAGTATTTT

V: TRBV2
D: TRBD2
J: TRBJ2-7
size: .
CDR3: CASSESPSGSYEQYF
DNA: TGTGCCAGCAGTGAATCGCCTAGCGGATCCTACGAGCAGTACTTC

V: TRBV10-3
D: TRBD1
J: TRBJ2-7
size: .
CDR3: CAISVVLTGGLYEQYF
DNA: TGTGCCATCAGTGTCGTCTTAACAGGGGGCTTATACGAGCAGTACTTC

V: TRBV20-1
D: .
J: TRBJ1-2
size: .
CDR3: CSARDYWGAKYGYTF
DNA: TGCAGTGCTAGAGATTATTGGGGGGCCAAATATGGCTACACCTTC

V: TRBV28
D: TRBD1
J: TRBJ2-7
size: .
CDR3: CASTDGTGTRYEQYF
DNA: TGTGCCAGCACTGACGGGACAGGGACACGCTACGAGCAGTACTTC

V: TRBV10-3
D: .
J: TRBJ1-2
size: once
CDR3: CAISEVDRGNYGYTF
DNA: TGTGCCATCAGTGAGGTCGACAGAGGCAACTATGGCTACACCTTC

V: TRBV29-1
D: TRBD2
J: TRBJ2-7
size: .
CDR3: CSGKTGTSGSYEQYF
DNA: TGCAGCGGTAAGACCGGGACTAGCGGTTCGTACGAGCAGTACTTC

V: TRBV6-2/TRBV6-3
D: TRBD1
J: TRBJ2-7
size: few
CDR3: CASSYSTNRLWDRGRGLDYEQYF
DNA: TGTGCCAGCAGTTACTCGACTAACCGCCTGTGGGACAGGGGGCGCGGACTTGACTACGAGCAGTACTTC

V: TRBV5-1
D: .
J: TRBJ1-4
size: .
CDR3: CASSSTGMGNEKLFF
DNA: TGCGCCAGCAGCAGTACAGGGATGGGTAATGAAAAACTGTTTTTT

V: TRBV4-1
D: TRBD2
J: TRBJ2-7
size: .
CDR3: CASSQDEASGIYEQYF
DNA: TGCGCCAGCAGCCAAGATGAAGCTAGCGGGATCTACGAGCAGTACTTC

V: TRBV11-2
D: .
J: TRBJ2-3
size: .
CDR3: CASRRRVGIASPNTDTQYF
DNA: TGTGCCAGCAGGCGCAGGGTGGGGATAGCGTCACCGAACACAGATACGCAGTATTTT

V: TRBV25-1
D: .
J: TRBJ2-7
size: .
CDR3: CASRGNWEGAYEQYF
DNA: TGTGCCAGCAGAGGGAACTGGGAAGGGGCCTACGAGCAGTACTTC